Below are 30 T cell receptor beta chains sequenced from a single sample in a study of cytomegalovirus exposure and HLA in healthy donors. This PCR relied on a set of 60 Vbeta primers and 13 Jbeta primers. Measured with immunoSEQ multiplex PCR; TCRdb has only the in-frame clones, and not every one. The sample holds about 180,000 clones, roughly 80% seen once. Sequenced sample: PBMCs. The origin of the receptors is a man aged 30 to 45 in good health and CMV-seropositive.

The chain links TRBV7-9 to TRBJ2-7, with TRBD1 as a possible D gene (6 bases). The CDR3 totals 14 residues. Looked up from germline, CDR1 is SEHNR and CDR2 is FQNEAQ (reference sequence). The V and J ends lost 4 bases and 6 bases respectively, with 16 bases between them. The CDR3 loop reads CASSSRDTILEQYF. The CDR3 bases are TGTGCCAGCAGCTCCCGGGACACCATACTCGAGCAGTACTTC.

This sequence joins TRBV7-9 and TRBJ1-5, with a weak D call TRBD1 (6 bases). The CDR3 has 16 amino acids. Germline CDR1 and CDR2: SEHNR and FQNEAQ (reference sequence). V was shortened by 6 bases and J by 1 base, with 16 bases between the two germline ends. The CDR3 here is CASSFTGIGSNQPQHF. CDR3 in DNA: TGTGCCAGCAGTTTCACAGGGATTGGCAGCAATCAGCCCCAGCATTTT.

This chain connects TRBV21-1 to TRBJ2-1; no check of the table's D call, TRBD2, against the DNA was made. TRBV21-1 is described as a pseudogene. CDR3 length: 17 residues. In DNA, the CDR3 is TGTGCCAGCAGCAACCCTAGACCGCACCTCTCCTACAATGAGCAGTTCTTC. Translating gives CASSNPRPHLSYNEQFF.

The CDR3 DNA sequence: TGTGCTAGCGCGGACAGGGGGCCCAATAATTCACCCCTCCACTTT. Translating gives CASADRGPNNSPLHF. The chain employs TRBV12-5 and TRBJ1-6; 11 bases agree with TRBD1. V lost 9 bases and J lost 5; bases outside the gene matches: 6. The germline V gene encodes CDR1 LGHNT and CDR2 FRNRAP. The CDR3 spans 15 residues.

The rearrangement uses TRBV10-3 and TRBJ2-4; 11 nucleotides align to TRBD2. Germline CDR1 ENHRY, CDR2 SYGVKD. With 6 bases clipped from V and 6 bases from J, the junction kept 10 bases outside the gene matches. The CDR3 loop spans 16 amino acids. Here the CDR3 DNA reads TGTGCCATCAGCACACAACCCGGGACTAGCGGAAACATTCAGTACTTC. This gives the protein CAISTQPGTSGNIQYF.

This chain connects TRBV30 to TRBJ2-7, with 7 bases that match TRBD1. This CDR3 contains 13 residues. J gave up 2 bases and V 3 bases, and 4 bases lay outside the gene matches. In germline, CDR1 is GTSNPN, CDR2 SVGIG (reference sequence). The CDR3 region is CAWRMQGAYEQYF. DNA for the CDR3: TGTGCCTGGAGGATGCAGGGGGCCTACGAGCAGTACTTC.

The table lists this clone with a count of one. The chain combines TRBV28 with TRBJ2-3, with 7 positions matching TRBD2. Germline trimming cut 6 bases from V and 5 bases from J; bases unmatched to any gene: 2. The germline V gene has CDR1 MDHEN and CDR2 SYDVKM. The CDR3 has 12 amino acids. The CDR3 nucleotides read TGTGCCAGCAGCACTAGCGAAGATACGCAGTATTTT. It encodes CASSTSEDTQYF. Filled out from reference TRBV28 and TRBJ2-3, the complete variable domain reads DVKVTQSSRYLVKRTGEKVFLECVQDMDHENMFWYRQDPGLGLRLIYFSYDVKMKEKGDIPEGYSVSREKKERFSLILESASTNQTSMYLCASSTSEDTQYFGPGTRLTVL.

This chain links TRBV5-1 with TRBJ1-1, with 9 nucleotides matching TRBD1. The V gene end was trimmed by 4 bases and the J gene end by 11 bases; junction bases not matched to a gene: 15. The CDR3 covers 15 residues. Germline lookup yields CDR1 SGHRS and CDR2 YFSETQ. This CDR3 reads CASSLGQGTWGPAFF. In DNA, the CDR3 is TGCGCCAGCAGCCTGGGACAGGGCACGTGGGGACCGGCTTTCTTT. The variable domain in full, with the rest retrieved from reference TRBV5-1 and TRBJ1-1, is KAGVTQTPRYLIKTRGQQVTLSCSPISGHRSVSWYQQTPGQGLQFLFEYFSETQRNKGNFPGRFSGRQFSNSRSEMNVSTLELGDSALYLCASSLGQGTWGPAFFGQGTRLTVV.

The rearrangement joins TRBV5-1 to TRBJ2-3, with TRBD2 identical over 9 bases. The J segment lost 0 bases and the V segment lost 4 bases, leaving 6 bases of the junction unmatched. This CDR3 contains 16 residues. CDR1 is SGHRS and CDR2 is YFSETQ in the germline V gene. This CDR3 reads CASSLGLARSTDTQYF. CDR3 DNA: TGCGCCAGCAGCCTGGGACTAGCTCGCAGCACAGATACGCAGTATTTT.

V and J are TRBV7-9 and TRBJ1-6, with 9 bases identical to TRBD1. J was trimmed by 9 bases and V by 5 bases; bases with no gene match: 14. The CDR3 consists of 17 residues. Germline CDR1 SEHNR, CDR2 FQNEAQ (reference sequence). The CDR3 DNA follows: TGTGCCAGCAGCCCCCCTAGGGGACAGGGCGTTTTTTCACCCCTCCACTTT. Its protein product is CASSPPRGQGVFSPLHF. Full variable domain (remainder filled in from reference TRBV7-9 and TRBJ1-6): DTGVSQNPRHKITKRGQNVTFRCDPISEHNRLYWYRQTLGQGPEFLTYFQNEAQLEKSRLLSDRFSAERPKGSFSTLEIQRTEQGDSAMYLCASSPPRGQGVFSPLHFGNGTRLTVT.

The genes are TRBV7-2 and TRBJ1-1, with 10 bases that match TRBD1. J gave up 5 bases and V 6 bases, and 6 bases lay outside the gene matches. The CDR3 consists of 14 residues. The germline V gene has CDR1 SGHTA and CDR2 FQGNSA. The CDR3 DNA sequence: TGTGCCAGCAGAGCTCCGGGACAGGGGACTGAAGCTTTCTTT. It yields the protein CASRAPGQGTEAFF.

The V and J genes are TRBV19 and TRBJ1-2; weak D call: TRBD1 (6 bases). Germline values: CDR1 LNHDA, CDR2 SQIVND (reference sequence). Between the trimmed V and J ends, which lost 5 bases and 4 bases, there was a span of 17 bases. CDR3 size: 15 residues. The chain's CDR3 is CASSFRTVPSYGYTF. DNA of the CDR3: TGTGCCAGTAGTTTCAGGACAGTTCCTTCCTATGGCTACACCTTC.

This clone was observed a few times. The V and J genes are TRBV5-1 and TRBJ2-2, with 10 nucleotides matching TRBD1. V lost 4 bases, J lost 2 bases, and 5 bases stayed unmatched. This CDR3 region has 16 residues. The V gene's germline CDR1 is SGHRS and CDR2 YFSETQ. The CDR3 is CASSPRTGGNTGELFF. CDR3 bases: TGCGCCAGCAGCCCGCGGACAGGGGGAAACACCGGGGAGCTGTTTTTT.

This clone was seen more than once but under ten times. CDR3 amino acids: CASSLDYGGAEEKETQYF. CDR3 nucleotides: TGTGCCAGCAGCTTAGATTATGGAGGGGCCGAAGAGAAAGAGACCCAGTACTTC. The chain recombines TRBV11-2 with TRBJ2-5, with a possible D match to TRBD2 (6 bases). The germline gives CDR1 SGHAT, CDR2 FQNNGV. Trimming left V 0 bases short and J 3 bases short, with 20 bases between. The CDR3 totals 18 residues.

The gene calls are TRBV5-1 and TRBJ2-7, with 7 nucleotides matching TRBD1. The V gene's germline CDR1 is SGHRS and CDR2 YFSETQ. This CDR3 contains 14 residues. J gave up 5 bases and V 1 base, and 6 bases lay outside the gene matches. CDR3 coding DNA: TGCGCCAGCAGCTTGACCTACAGGGGTGACGAGCAGTACTTC. Its translation is CASSLTYRGDEQYF. The full variable domain, rest sourced from reference TRBV5-1 and TRBJ2-7, is KAGVTQTPRYLIKTRGQQVTLSCSPISGHRSVSWYQQTPGQGLQFLFEYFSETQRNKGNFPGRFSGRQFSNSRSEMNVSTLELGDSALYLCASSLTYRGDEQYFGPGTRLTVT.

This clone occurred once. Mismatch with germline at one junction end may stem from a read error. The rearrangement uses TRBV7-9 and TRBJ2-7, with D possibly being TRBD2 (7 bases). The CDR3 spans 18 residues. Germline CDR1 SEHNR, CDR2 FQNEAQ (reference sequence). The DNA of the CDR3 is TGTTCCAGCAGCGGACCAGGGAGGGGGGATGGCCCCTTCTACGAGCAGTACTTC. Amino acids: CSSSGPGRGDGPFYEQYF.

The chain links TRBV28 to TRBJ2-6, with a weak D call TRBD1 (6 bases). Germline lookup yields CDR1 MDHEN and CDR2 SYDVKM. The CDR3 loop spans 18 amino acids. V was trimmed by 5 bases and J by 4 bases, leaving 21 bases between them. This chain's CDR3 is CASSPPGTLLSGANVLTF. The CDR3 DNA reads as TGTGCCAGCAGTCCACCCGGGACACTACTCTCCGGGGCCAACGTCCTGACTTTC.

The rearrangement links TRBV11-2 to TRBJ1-2, with unresolved D. Germline V gives CDR1 SGHAT, CDR2 FQNNGV. The length of the CDR3 is 15 residues. V lost 1 base to trimming and J lost 3 bases, with 12 bases between them. In nucleotides, the CDR3 is TGTGCCAGCAGCTTAGGGTTGAGATACGACTATGGCTACACCTTC. It specifies CASSLGLRYDYGYTF.

The chain couples TRBV4-3 to TRBJ2-5; maybe TRBD2 (6 bases). The germline CDR1 and CDR2 sequences are LGHNA and YSLEER. This CDR3 has 15 residues. The V end was cut by 1 base, the J end by 0 bases, with 9 bases between. Here the CDR3 reads CASSQGDWYQETQYF. The CDR3 DNA follows: TGCGCCAGCAGCCAAGGGGACTGGTACCAAGAGACCCAGTACTTC.

As to this clone: This sample includes further DNA sequences coding for the same CDR3. The CDR3 DNA reads as TGTGCCACCAGCAGAGATCTAGCAGAGACCCAGTACTTC. This sequence encodes CATSRDLAETQYF. This chain joins TRBV15 and TRBJ2-5, with D perhaps TRBD2 (5 bases). This CDR3 has 13 amino acids. Between the trimmed V and J ends, which lost 0 bases and 4 bases, there was a span of 6 bases. Germline-derived CDR1 and CDR2 are LNHNV and YYDKDF (reference sequence).

This clone was observed a single time. V and J are TRBV18 and TRBJ1-5; possible D gene TRBD1, 5 bases. This CDR3 has 14 residues. V was clipped by 3 bases and J by 5 bases, with 11 bases between them. Germline values: CDR1 KGHSH, CDR2 LQKENI. CDR3 nucleotide sequence: TGTGCCAGCTCACCTCAGGGTATGGATCAGCCCCAGCATTTT. Amino acid sequence: CASSPQGMDQPQHF.

The gene calls are TRBV4-3 and TRBJ2-2; the match to TRBD1 covers 10 bases. Germline lookup yields CDR1 LGHNA and CDR2 YSLEER. CDR3 size: 18 residues. V lost 3 bases, J lost 1 base, and 8 bases stayed unmatched. CDR3 residues: CASSHPIDRGLNTGELFF. In nucleotides, the CDR3 is TGCGCCAGCAGCCACCCCATCGACAGGGGGCTGAACACCGGGGAGCTGTTTTTT.

J is TRBJ2-3 and V is TRBV30; TRBD2 agrees at 10 bases. CDR3 length: 13 residues. CDR1 is GTSNPN and CDR2 is SVGIG in the germline V gene (reference sequence). With V trimmed by 5 bases and J by 6 bases, 5 bases remained unmatched. This CDR3 reads CAWRTSGWDTQYF. Here the CDR3 DNA reads TGTGCCTGGCGGACTAGCGGCTGGGATACGCAGTATTTT.

The CDR3 bases are TGTGCCAGCCGGGGGACGACAGATACGCAGTATTTT. Residues: CASRGTTDTQYF. V usage is TRBV9 and J usage is TRBJ2-3; maybe TRBD2 (6 bases). Per the germline V gene, CDR1 is SGDLS and CDR2 is YYNGEE. V lost 7 bases and J lost 3, with 9 bases in between. This CDR3 has 12 residues.

This chain connects TRBV11-2 to TRBJ2-1; a weak D match, TRBD1 (6 bases). V dropped 3 bases and J dropped 0 bases, with 15 bases sitting between them. The CDR3 contains 17 residues. From germline, CDR1 is SGHAT and CDR2 FQNNGV. The DNA of the CDR3 is TGTGCCAGCAGCTTCCGGACAGCCCCGAGCTCCTACAATGAGCAGTTCTTC. Translated, it gives CASSFRTAPSSYNEQFF.

The chain recombines TRBV6-1 with TRBJ2-7; 7 nucleotides align to TRBD2. The germline CDR1 and CDR2 sequences are MNHNS and SASEGT. This CDR3 has 14 residues. After removal of 1 base from V and 2 bases from J, the junction contained 2 bases not matched to a gene. CDR3: CASSEDGTTYEQYF. In nucleotides, the CDR3 is TGTGCCAGCAGTGAAGATGGGACTACCTACGAGCAGTACTTC.

The chain recombines TRBV9 with TRBJ2-7; 10 bases fit TRBD2. The length of the CDR3 is 14 residues. Germline CDR1 reads SGDLS; CDR2 reads YYNGEE. V lost 1 base, J lost 5 bases, and 3 bases stayed unmatched. The CDR3 DNA follows: TGTGCCAGCAGCGTACGACTAGCGGGCGACGAGCAGTACTTC. Translated: CASSVRLAGDEQYF.

This clone showed up just a few times. The chain carries TRBV4-2 and TRBJ2-7, with TRBD2 matching 8 bases. The V gene's germline CDR1 is LGHNA and CDR2 YNFKEQ. The CDR3 sequence is 16 residues long. Losses at the gene ends were 4 bases for V and 0 bases for J; bases not matched to a gene: 8. In nucleotides, the CDR3 is TGTGCCAGCAGCCTCGTTCTGAGCGGGGGCTCCTACGAGCAGTACTTC. It codes for CASSLVLSGGSYEQYF.

This rearrangement joins TRBV28 to TRBJ1-3, with D hard to call. From germline, CDR1 is MDHEN and CDR2 SYDVKM. The V and J ends lost 2 bases and 0 bases respectively, with 11 bases between them. This CDR3 contains 16 residues. CDR3 bases: TGTGCCAGCAGTTTAGAGGCTTTAACCTCTGGAAACACCATATATTTT. This gives the protein CASSLEALTSGNTIYF.

This chain joins TRBV6-1 and TRBJ2-1; D remains unclear. The CDR3 sequence is 14 residues long. V lost 2 bases to trimming and J lost 3 bases, with 8 bases between them. The V gene's germline CDR1 is MNHNS and CDR2 SASEGT. CDR3: CASSELADYNEQFF. In DNA form, the CDR3 reads TGTGCCAGCAGTGAATTGGCTGACTACAATGAGCAGTTCTTC.